Following are 14 T cell receptor beta chains from one sample sequenced in a study of naive and memory T cell subsets. General observations from the study: A few larger clonotypes appeared in naive repertoires, especially CD8, possibly memory cells re-expressing CD45RA.

The beta constant-region primer was an equimolar mix of two oligonucleotides covering TRBC1 and TRBC2. The ligated cDNA underwent four PCR rounds using SP2 and nested alpha and beta constant-region primers. TCRdb passed the UMI-ligation and nested PCR reads through MiXCR, listing each CDR3 protein once. The sample records tens of thousands of distinct CDR3 sequences, about 11% being singletons. Antigens of these TCRs are unknown. Material for sequencing was naive CD4+ T cells from blood. The source is a human donor in good health.

This clonotype came up many times. This chain connects TRBV7-9 to TRBJ2-3; 7 bases align to TRBD1. V gave up 5 bases and J gave up 2 bases; unmatched junction bases: 13. CDR1 is SEHNR and CDR2 is FQNEAQ in the germline V gene (reference sequence). CDR3 length equals 17 residues. CDR3 DNA: TGTGCCAGCAGCACCTTCCTCTTAGGGACAGCCACAGATACGCAGTATTTT. Amino acids: CASSTFLLGTATDTQYF.

In this sample, this clonotype turned up many times. This chain's CDR3 is CSVEEMGRNTEAFF. CDR3 nucleotide sequence: TGCAGCGTTGAAGAGATGGGGCGGAACACTGAAGCTTTCTTT. The V call is TRBV29-1, the J call TRBJ1-1, with D possibly TRBD1 on 5 matching bases. The CDR3 runs 14 residues. The germline V and J ends were trimmed by 0 bases and 1 base, with 9 bases remaining between them. The germline V gene encodes CDR1 SQVTM and CDR2 ANQGSEA.

V is TRBV9 and J is TRBJ1-2; perhaps TRBD1 as D (6 bases). CDR1 SGDLS and CDR2 YYNGEE come from the germline V gene. V was clipped by 2 bases and J by 3 bases, with 14 bases between them. The CDR3 length is 15 residues. DNA of the CDR3: TGTGCCAGCAGCGTCGAAGCCCAGGGGTACTATGGCTACACCTTC. Residues: CASSVEAQGYYGYTF.

This clonotype was counted only a few times. The CDR3 nucleotides read TGTGCCAGTAGTAGGCGGCAGGGAGGGGTAGATACGCAGTATTTT. Translating it yields CASSRRQGGVDTQYF. J is TRBJ2-3 and V is TRBV19, with 7 bases aligning to TRBD2. V lost 4 bases to trimming and J lost 5 bases; unmatched junction nucleotides: 9. The CDR3 has 15 residues. The V gene's germline CDR1 is LNHDA and CDR2 SQIVND (reference sequence).

This clonotype occurred a few times. The rearrangement joins TRBV20-1 to TRBJ2-4; D ambiguous. This CDR3 region has 15 residues. Germline V gene lookup returns CDR1 DFQATT and CDR2 SNEGSKA (reference sequence). V was cut by 5 bases and J by 0 bases, with 14 bases left in between. The CDR3 DNA sequence: TGCAGTGCTCTATCTTACCGGCTAGCCAAAAACATTCAGTACTTC. Its protein product is CSALSYRLAKNIQYF.

In its sample, this clonotype was seen once. A much larger clone is a single base away; this may be a read error. The rearrangement uses TRBV19 and TRBJ2-7, with 7 bases matching TRBD1. The germline V gene encodes CDR1 LNHDA and CDR2 SQIVND (reference sequence). The CDR3 covers 13 residues. The DNA for the CDR3 is TGTGTCAGTAGTACGGGACAGCCTCGCGAGCAGTACTTC. Its protein is CVSSTGQPREQYF.

In its sample, this clonotype was seen many times. CDR3 sequence: CASSEVAGDPTDTQYF. CDR3 in DNA: TGTGCCAGCAGTGAGGTAGCGGGGGACCCCACAGATACGCAGTATTTT. J is TRBJ2-3 and V is TRBV2; TRBD2 agrees at 9 bases. The CDR3 runs 16 residues. In germline, CDR1 is SNHLY, CDR2 FYNNEI. After removal of 3 bases from V and 2 bases from J, the junction contained 6 bases not matched to a gene.

This clonotype was seen at least ten times. The J gene is TRBJ1-1, the V gene TRBV29-1; 8 bases align to TRBD1. Per germline, CDR1 SQVTM and CDR2 ANQGSEA. The CDR3 sequence is 15 residues long. V lost 6 bases, J lost 6 bases, and 15 bases stayed unmatched. CDR3 sequence reads: CSVSRVSGGKAEAFF. The CDR3 DNA follows: TGCAGCGTCTCCCGTGTCTCAGGGGGCAAGGCTGAAGCTTTCTTT. Full variable domain (outside the CDR3, taken from reference TRBV29-1 and TRBJ1-1): SAVISQKPSRDICQRGTSLTIQCQVDSQVTMMFWYRQQPGQSLTLIATANQGSEATYESGFVIDKFPISRPNLTFSTLTVSNMSPEDSSIYLCSVSRVSGGKAEAFFGQGTRLTVV.

Many counts were recorded for this clonotype. The chain employs TRBV6-2 or TRBV6-3 and TRBJ2-1; 10 bases match TRBD2. Losses at the gene ends were 6 bases for V and 0 bases for J; bases not matched to a gene: 11. There are 18 residues in the CDR3. From germline, CDR1 is MNHEY and CDR2 SVGEGT. CDR3 nucleotide sequence: TGTGCCAGCAGACGAAGGGCTAGCGGGGGAACCTCCTACAATGAGCAGTTCTTC. It yields the protein CASRRRASGGTSYNEQFF.

V gene TRBV29-1 combines with J gene TRBJ2-2; D is possibly TRBD1 (6 bases). The CDR3 consists of 13 residues. Germline V lookup: CDR1 SQVTM, CDR2 ANQGSEA. V lost 6 bases to trimming and J lost 0 bases, with 8 bases between them. The CDR3 protein is CSVGTPNTGELFF. Written as DNA, the CDR3 is TGCAGCGTCGGGACACCGAACACCGGGGAGCTGTTTTTT.

This clonotype was detected a few times. V is TRBV7-2 and J is TRBJ2-7, with 7 positions matching TRBD1. Germline V CDR1 and CDR2: SGHTA, FQGNSA. CDR3 size: 15 residues. V dropped 5 bases and J dropped 1; count of bases not matched to a gene: 8. The CDR3 nucleotides read TGTGCCAGCAGCCGAGCCGGGACAGAATCCTACGAGCAGTACTTC. It codes for CASSRAGTESYEQYF.

At least ten counts were recorded for this clonotype. The V call is TRBV12-3 or TRBV12-4, the J call TRBJ2-7; the match to TRBD1 covers 7 bases. Losses at the gene ends were 3 bases for V and 4 bases for J; bases not matched to a gene: 6. CDR3 length equals 14 residues. CDR3 sequence: CASSFLGQEYEQYF. The CDR3 DNA follows: TGTGCCAGCAGTTTTTTAGGACAGGAGTACGAGCAGTACTTC.

The V and J genes are TRBV4-2 and TRBJ1-1, with unresolved D. Germline V lookup: CDR1 LGHNA, CDR2 YNFKEQ. Trimming pared 0 bases from V and 4 bases from J, leaving 15 bases between. This CDR3 is built from 16 residues. The CDR3 coding sequence is TGTGCCAGCAGCCAAGATCGGACCTTCCCCAGCACTGAAGCTTTCTTT. The encoded protein is CASSQDRTFPSTEAFF.

This clonotype was detected only a few times. The chain joins TRBV29-1 to TRBJ1-2; D possibly corresponds to TRBD1 (5 bases). CDR3 length: 13 amino acids. The V and J ends lost 3 bases and 4 bases respectively, with 12 bases between them. Germline CDR1 SQVTM, CDR2 ANQGSEA. The CDR3 DNA reads as TGCAGCGTTGAGGCAGGGTCGCTCTATGGCTACACCTTC. Translation gives CSVEAGSLYGYTF.